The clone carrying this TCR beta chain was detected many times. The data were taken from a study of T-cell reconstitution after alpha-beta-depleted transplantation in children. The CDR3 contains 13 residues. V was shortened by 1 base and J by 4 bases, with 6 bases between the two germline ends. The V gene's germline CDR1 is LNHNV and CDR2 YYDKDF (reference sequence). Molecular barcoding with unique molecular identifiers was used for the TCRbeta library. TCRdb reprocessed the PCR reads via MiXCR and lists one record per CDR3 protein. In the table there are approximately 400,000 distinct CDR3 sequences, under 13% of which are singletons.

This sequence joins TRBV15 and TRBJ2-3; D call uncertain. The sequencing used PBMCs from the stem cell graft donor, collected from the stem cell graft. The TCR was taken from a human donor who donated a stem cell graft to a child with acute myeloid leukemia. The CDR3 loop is CATSRAVADTQYF. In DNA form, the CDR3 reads TGTGCCACCAGCAGAGCAGTCGCAGATACGCAGTATTTT.